This T cell receptor (beta chain) is from a study of cytomegalovirus exposure and HLA in healthy donors. General study findings and limits: The investigators catalogued 150 to 200 TCR beta chains as cytomegalovirus-associated. In a later analysis, at a false discovery rate of 0.05, about 17,000 TCR beta sequences matched HLA alleles.

Worth noting for this clone: The target antigen is unknown.

The length of the CDR3 is 16 residues. V was shortened by 1 base and J by 8 bases, with 17 bases between the two germline ends. Germline loops: CDR1 MGHRA, CDR2 YSYEKL. Both 60 Vbeta primers and 13 Jbeta primers went into the PCR. Method: immunoSEQ multiplex PCR; TCRdb's copy keeps in-frame clones and lacks some. The sample lists approximately 130,000 clones; less than 80% were seen once. This rearrangement joins TRBV4-1 to TRBJ1-4; a possible D gene is TRBD1 (5 bases). Sequencing input: PBMCs. The clonotype was recovered from a female donor in good health and CMV-seropositive. CDR3 in DNA: TGCGCCAGCAGCCAAGGCCAGGCGGGGGGAGGAGAAAAACTGTTTTTT. Protein product: CASSQGQAGGGEKLFF.